Listed here are 12 T cell receptor beta chains from one sample, sequenced in a study of CD8 T cells in Susac syndrome. RNA totalling about 0.45 to 1 ug underwent reverse transcription with random hexamers. TCRdb recomputed calls from the immunoSEQ multiplex PCR reads with MiXCR, one row per CDR3 protein. The sample consists of 150,000 to 200,000 distinct CDR3 sequences, around nine tenths of them appearing once. Sequencing was performed on CD4+ T cells from PBMCs. The receptors were gathered from a human donor with Susac syndrome.

The rearrangement uses TRBV10-3 and TRBJ2-7, with D possibly matching TRBD1 (6 bases). The CDR3 spans 12 residues. Trimming pared 5 bases from V and 4 bases from J, leaving 9 bases between. CDR1 is ENHRY and CDR2 is SYGVKD in the germline V gene. This CDR3 reads CAISQQGYEQYF. The CDR3 DNA reads as TGTGCCATCAGTCAACAGGGATACGAGCAGTACTTC.

The chain has TRBV5-1 and TRBJ2-7, with TRBD2 matching over 7 bases. After removal of 4 bases from V and 2 bases from J, the junction contained 6 bases not matched to a gene. The CDR3 is 14 residues long. Germline V gives CDR1 SGHRS, CDR2 YFSETQ. The chain's CDR3 is CASSIGGTTYEQYF. CDR3 DNA: TGCGCCAGCAGCATAGGAGGGACTACCTACGAGCAGTACTTC. The full variable domain, rest sourced from reference TRBV5-1 and TRBJ2-7, is KAGVTQTPRYLIKTRGQQVTLSCSPISGHRSVSWYQQTPGQGLQFLFEYFSETQRNKGNFPGRFSGRQFSNSRSEMNVSTLELGDSALYLCASSIGGTTYEQYFGPGTRLTVT.

The J gene is TRBJ2-7, the V gene TRBV2; 7 nucleotides agree with TRBD1. The CDR3 contains 12 residues. V shed 8 bases and J 6 bases; nucleotides not matched to a gene: 7. CDR1 is SNHLY, CDR2 FYNNEI, per germline. The CDR3 sequence is CASRAQGSEQYF. The DNA for the CDR3 is TGTGCCAGCCGCGCACAGGGGTCCGAGCAGTACTTC. Full variable domain (missing parts from reference TRBV2 and TRBJ2-7): EPEVTQTPSHQVTQMGQEVILRCVPISNHLYFYWYRQILGQKVEFLVSFYNNEISEKSEIFDDQFSVERPDGSNFTLKIRSTKLEDSAMYFCASRAQGSEQYFGPGTRLTVT.

The table lists this clonotype with a count of one. This rearrangement joins TRBV11-3 to TRBJ2-7; 9 bases are shared with TRBD1. Germline lookup yields CDR1 SGHNT and CDR2 YENEEA. The V gene end was trimmed by 10 bases and the J gene end by 5 bases; junction bases not matched to a gene: 15. The length of the CDR3 is 15 residues. This CDR3 reads CAILSWGQGSDEQYF. CDR3 coding DNA: TGTGCCATCCTATCATGGGGACAGGGATCGGACGAGCAGTACTTC.

In its sample, this clonotype was seen once. The V gene is TRBV5-6, the J gene TRBJ2-6; perhaps TRBD1 as D (5 bases). V shed 7 bases and J shed 0 bases, with 14 bases lying between them. The CDR3 runs 16 residues. Germline V gene sequence: CDR1 SGHDT, CDR2 YYEEEE. The CDR3 loop is CASGAVRHSGANVLTF. The CDR3, as DNA: TGTGCCAGCGGGGCCGTGCGACACTCTGGGGCCAACGTCCTGACTTTC.

The rearrangement joins TRBV12-5 to TRBJ2-5; 10 nucleotides agree with TRBD1. The V gene end was trimmed by 1 base and the J gene end by 5 bases; junction bases not matched to a gene: 1. The CDR3 sequence is 14 residues long. The V gene's germline CDR1 is LGHNT and CDR2 FRNRAP. The chain's CDR3 is CASGLATGGETQYF. CDR3 bases: TGTGCTAGTGGTTTGGCGACAGGGGGCGAGACCCAGTACTTC.

The rearrangement joins TRBV11-2 to TRBJ2-7; D might be TRBD2 (5 bases). CDR3 size: 15 residues. Germline lookup yields CDR1 SGHAT and CDR2 FQNNGV. V lost 5 bases and J 1 base, leaving 15 bases between the germline ends. DNA of the CDR3: TGTGCCAGCAGCCTAGGGCCTCGGACTTCCTACGAGCAGTACTTC. The encoded protein is CASSLGPRTSYEQYF.

The rearrangement uses TRBV5-1 and TRBJ2-7; TRBD1 matches at 8 bases. The CDR3 spans 15 residues. Germline V gene data show CDR1 as SGHRS and CDR2 as YFSETQ. V trimming: 4 bases; J trimming: 1 base; junction bases outside the gene matches: 7. The CDR3 sequence: CASSPRQGTSYEQYF. The CDR3 nucleotides read TGCGCCAGCAGCCCGAGACAGGGGACATCCTACGAGCAGTACTTC.

This clonotype was observed once. The chain couples TRBV18 to TRBJ1-5; unclear D gene. Trimming pared 4 bases from V and 1 base from J, leaving 11 bases between. The CDR3 consists of 15 residues. The germline V gene has CDR1 KGHSH and CDR2 LQKENI. CDR3 residues: CASSQSESSNQPQHF. The DNA of the CDR3 is TGTGCCAGCTCACAGTCAGAATCCAGCAATCAGCCCCAGCATTTT.

V usage is TRBV29-1 and J usage is TRBJ2-5, with 9 bases aligning to TRBD2. The CDR3 is made up of 16 amino acids. Germline CDR1 is SQVTM and CDR2 is ANQGSEA. V lost 3 bases, J lost 2 bases, and 10 bases stayed unmatched. CDR3 protein: CSVEAPWTSVQETQYF. CDR3 DNA sequence: TGCAGCGTTGAGGCTCCCTGGACTAGCGTACAAGAGACCCAGTACTTC.

The chain recombines TRBV4-1 with TRBJ1-2; D is unclear. This CDR3 is built from 16 residues. From germline, CDR1 is MGHRA and CDR2 YSYEKL. The V end was cut by 2 bases, the J end by 4 bases, with 17 bases between. The CDR3 spells CASSQYLDVQLYGYTF. CDR3 nucleotide sequence: TGCGCCAGCAGCCAATATCTCGATGTCCAACTCTATGGCTACACCTTC.

V gene TRBV20-1 combines with J gene TRBJ1-1; TRBD1 might be the D (6 bases). V lost 0 bases, J lost 3 bases, and 11 bases lay in between. The CDR3 runs 14 residues. From germline, CDR1 is DFQATT and CDR2 SNEGSKA (reference sequence). The chain's CDR3 is CSARDLGADTEAFF. The CDR3 DNA reads as TGCAGTGCTAGAGATTTGGGGGCGGACACTGAAGCTTTCTTT.